This TCR beta chain emerged from a study of T cell responses to AZD1222 COVID-19 vaccine. Study-wide background: Pooling was applied to second doses at about 4 or about 12 weeks. Study results and caveats: The study reported that nearly half of spike-specific TCRs target unmutated variant regions. Baseline serostatus was positive in only six AZD1222 recipients. Researchers report vaccine-associated CD4 TCRs spanning spike, with dominance at 160-218 and 743-854.

The repertoire was sequenced with immunoSEQ multiplex PCR; TCRdb's copy has only in-frame clones and lacks some. The sample records about 120,000 clones, 85% to 90% being singletons. The CDR3 totals 13 residues. The germline gives CDR1 KGHSH, CDR2 LQKENI. Trimming cost V 3 bases and J 7 bases, with 12 bases left between them. With respect to this clone: What it binds is unknown.

The specimen was peripheral blood, collected on day 0 of AZD1222 vaccination. The genes are TRBV18 and TRBJ1-1; no clear D. This receptor was obtained from an adult in good health. For the CDR3, the DNA is TGTGCCAGCTCACCCCGGGAGAACGGTGAAGCTTTCTTT. Translated, it gives CASSPRENGEAFF.